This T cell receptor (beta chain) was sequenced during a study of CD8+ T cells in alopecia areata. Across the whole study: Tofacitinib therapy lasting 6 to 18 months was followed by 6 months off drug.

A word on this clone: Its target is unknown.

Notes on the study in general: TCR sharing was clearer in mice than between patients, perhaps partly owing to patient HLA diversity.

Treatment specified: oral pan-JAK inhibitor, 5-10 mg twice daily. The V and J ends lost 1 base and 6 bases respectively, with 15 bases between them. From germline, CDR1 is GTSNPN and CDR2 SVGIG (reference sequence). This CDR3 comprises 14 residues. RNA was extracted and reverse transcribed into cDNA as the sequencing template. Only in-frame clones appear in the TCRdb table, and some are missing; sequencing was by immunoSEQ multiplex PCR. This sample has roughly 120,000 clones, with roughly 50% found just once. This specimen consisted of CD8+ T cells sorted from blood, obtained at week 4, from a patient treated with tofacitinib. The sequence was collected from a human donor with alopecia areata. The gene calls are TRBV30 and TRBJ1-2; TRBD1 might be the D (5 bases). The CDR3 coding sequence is TGTGCCTGGAGTGAAAGGAGGGGAACCGATGGCTACACCTTC. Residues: CAWSERRGTDGYTF.